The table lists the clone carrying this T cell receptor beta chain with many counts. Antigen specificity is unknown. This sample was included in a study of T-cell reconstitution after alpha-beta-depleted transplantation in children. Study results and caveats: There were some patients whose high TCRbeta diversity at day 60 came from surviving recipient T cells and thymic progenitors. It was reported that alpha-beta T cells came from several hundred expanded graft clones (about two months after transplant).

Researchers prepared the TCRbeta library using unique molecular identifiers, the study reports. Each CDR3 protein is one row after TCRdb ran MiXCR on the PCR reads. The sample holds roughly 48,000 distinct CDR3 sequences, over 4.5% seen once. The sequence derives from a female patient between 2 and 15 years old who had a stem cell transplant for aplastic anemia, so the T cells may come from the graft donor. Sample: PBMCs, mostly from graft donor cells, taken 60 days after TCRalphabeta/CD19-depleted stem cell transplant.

DNA for the CDR3: TGCAGTGCTACCGGGACTAGCGGGGGGTACAATGAGCAGTTCTTC. Its protein product is CSATGTSGGYNEQFF. The chain is built from TRBV20-1 and TRBJ2-1; 15 bases align to TRBD2. Germline values: CDR1 DFQATT, CDR2 SNEGSKA (reference sequence). CDR3 length equals 15 residues. The V segment lost 4 bases and the J segment 4 bases; nucleotides outside the gene matches: 2.